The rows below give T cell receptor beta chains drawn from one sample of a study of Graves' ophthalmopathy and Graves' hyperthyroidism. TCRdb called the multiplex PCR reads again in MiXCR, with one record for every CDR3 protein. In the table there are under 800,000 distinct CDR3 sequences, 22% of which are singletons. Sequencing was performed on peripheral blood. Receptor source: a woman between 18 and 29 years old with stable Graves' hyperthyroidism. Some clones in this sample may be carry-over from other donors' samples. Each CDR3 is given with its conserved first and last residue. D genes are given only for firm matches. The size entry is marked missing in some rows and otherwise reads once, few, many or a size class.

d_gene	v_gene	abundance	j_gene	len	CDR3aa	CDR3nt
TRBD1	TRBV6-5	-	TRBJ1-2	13	CASSYKGARDYTF	TGTGCCAGCAGTTACAAGGGGGCGCGGGACTACACCTTC
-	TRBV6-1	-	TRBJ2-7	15	CASSGGETPSYEQYF	TGTGCCAGCAGTGGAGGGGAGACACCCTCCTACGAGCAGTACTTC
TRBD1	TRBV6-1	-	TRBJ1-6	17	CASSDDRGWPSDSPLHF	TGTGCCAGCAGTGATGACAGGGGGTGGCCGTCGGATTCACCCCTCCACTTT
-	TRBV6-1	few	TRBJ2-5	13	CASSEGPQETQYF	TGTGCCAGCAGTGAGGGTCCCCAAGAGACCCAGTACTTC
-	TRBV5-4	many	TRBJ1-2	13	CASSSGQKWGYTF	TGTGCCAGCAGCTCCGGACAGAAGTGGGGCTACACCTTC
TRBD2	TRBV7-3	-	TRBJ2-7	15	CASSPTGLAGYEQYF	TGTGCCAGCAGCCCGACCGGACTAGCGGGATACGAGCAGTACTTC
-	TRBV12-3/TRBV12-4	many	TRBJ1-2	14	CASSPGGPNYGYTF	TGTGCCAGCAGCCCCGGAGGACCTAACTATGGCTACACCTTC
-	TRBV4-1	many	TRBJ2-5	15	CASSQDAQGFETQYF	TGCGCCAGCAGCCAAGATGCTCAGGGTTTTGAGACCCAGTACTTC
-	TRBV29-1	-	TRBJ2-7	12	CSVGQVGYEEYF	TGCAGCGTTGGGCAGGTGGGGTACGAGGAGTACTTC
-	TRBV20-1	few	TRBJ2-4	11	CSARVGNIKYF	TGCAGTGCTAGAGTGGGAAACATTAAGTACTTC
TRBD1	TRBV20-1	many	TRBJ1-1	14	CSVFGQGSDTEAFF	TGCAGTGTTTTCGGACAGGGGTCAGACACTGAAGCTTTCTTT
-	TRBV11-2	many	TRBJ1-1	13	CASSLLSTAEAFF	TGTGCCAGCAGCTTACTCTCAACGGCGGAAGCTTTCTTT
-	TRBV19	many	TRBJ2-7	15	CASSTHERPNYEQYF	TGTGCCAGTAGTACCCATGAGCGTCCCAACTACGAGCAGTACTTC
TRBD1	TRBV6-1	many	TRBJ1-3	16	CACEAAGTATGNTIYF	TGTGCCTGCGAAGCGGCGGGGACAGCGACTGGAAACACCATATATTTT
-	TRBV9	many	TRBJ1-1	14	CASSVVGTQGEAFF	TGTGCCAGCAGCGTAGTGGGTACACAGGGTGAAGCTTTCTTT
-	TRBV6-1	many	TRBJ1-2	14	CASSEGTYVYGYTF	TGTGCCAGCAGCGAAGGGACTTATGTCTATGGCTACACCTTC
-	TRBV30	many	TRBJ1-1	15	CAWRPIRIPNTEAFF	TGTGCCTGGAGGCCGATAAGGATACCGAACACTGAAGCTTTCTTT
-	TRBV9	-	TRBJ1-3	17	CASSVEGGQDSGNTIYF	TGTGCCAGCAGCGTAGAAGGAGGGCAGGACTCTGGAAACACCATATATTTT
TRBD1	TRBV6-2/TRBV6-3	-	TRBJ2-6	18	CASSYVGTGYTGANVLTF	TGTGCCAGCAGTTACGTTGGGACAGGGTATACTGGGGCCAACGTCCTGACTTTC
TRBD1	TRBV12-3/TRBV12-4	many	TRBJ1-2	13	CASSSTGGDGYTF	TGTGCCAGCAGTTCGACAGGGGGAGATGGCTACACCTTC
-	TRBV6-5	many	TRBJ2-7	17	CASSYDSSTDSSYEQYF	TGTGCCAGCAGTTACGATAGTTCGACCGACAGCTCCTACGAGCAGTACTTC
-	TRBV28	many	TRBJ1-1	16	CASSTPISGSGTEAFF	TGTGCCAGCAGTACGCCGATCTCAGGGAGTGGCACTGAAGCTTTCTTT
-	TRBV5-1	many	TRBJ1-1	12	CASKTRNTEAFF	TGCGCCAGCAAAACCAGGAACACTGAAGCTTTCTTT
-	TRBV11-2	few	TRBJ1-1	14	CASSGGNMNTEAFF	TGTGCCAGCAGCGGTGGGAACATGAACACTGAAGCTTTCTTT
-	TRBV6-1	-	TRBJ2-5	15	CASTVWTQSQETQYF	TGTGCCAGCACCGTGTGGACTCAAAGTCAAGAGACCCAGTACTTC
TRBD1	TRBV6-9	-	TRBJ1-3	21	CASSHSWAGTGPPRSENTIYF	TGTGCCAGCAGTCATAGCTGGGCCGGGACAGGGCCCCCTCGTTCTGAAAACACCATATATTTT